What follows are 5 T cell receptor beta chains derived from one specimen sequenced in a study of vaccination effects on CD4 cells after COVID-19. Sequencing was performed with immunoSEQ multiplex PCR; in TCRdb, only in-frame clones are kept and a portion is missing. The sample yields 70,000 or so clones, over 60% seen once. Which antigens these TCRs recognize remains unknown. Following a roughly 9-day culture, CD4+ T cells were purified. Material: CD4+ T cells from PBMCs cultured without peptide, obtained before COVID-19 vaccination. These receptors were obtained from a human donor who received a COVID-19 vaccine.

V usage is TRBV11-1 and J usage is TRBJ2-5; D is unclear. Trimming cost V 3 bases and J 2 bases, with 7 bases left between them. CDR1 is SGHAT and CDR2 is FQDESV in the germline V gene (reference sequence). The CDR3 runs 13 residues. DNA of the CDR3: TGTGCCAGCAGCTTCGTGCGACAAGAGACCCAGTACTTC. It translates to CASSFVRQETQYF.

In DNA form, the CDR3 reads TGTGCCAGCAGTGATCGCACAGGGGGCGGGGAAAAACTGTTTTTT. Translating it yields CASSDRTGGGEKLFF. V usage is TRBV25-1 and J usage is TRBJ1-4; 9 positions match TRBD1. CDR1 is MGHDK, CDR2 SYGVNS, per germline. V dropped 3 bases and J dropped 8; count of bases not matched to a gene: 7. This CDR3 contains 15 residues. Full variable domain (rest looked up from reference TRBV25-1 and TRBJ1-4): EADIYQTPRYLVIGTGKKITLECSQTMGHDKMYWYQQDPGMELHLIHYSYGVNSTEKGDLSSESTVSRIRTEHFPLTLESARPSHTSQYLCASSDRTGGGEKLFFGSGTQLSVL.

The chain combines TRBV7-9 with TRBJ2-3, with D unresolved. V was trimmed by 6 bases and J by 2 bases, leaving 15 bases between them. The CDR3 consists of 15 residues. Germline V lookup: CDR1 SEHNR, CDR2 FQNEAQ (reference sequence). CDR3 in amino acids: CASSSPIGYTDTQYF. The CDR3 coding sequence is TGTGCCAGCAGTTCACCTATAGGTTACACAGATACGCAGTATTTT.

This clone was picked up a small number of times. CDR3 nucleotides: TGTGCCTGGAGCCGAGAGAGGGCGTCCTCTGGAAACACCATATATTTT. Residues: CAWSRERASSGNTIYF. This chain joins TRBV30 and TRBJ1-3; D remains ambiguous. V lost 3 bases, J lost 0 bases, and 15 bases lay in between. CDR3 size: 16 residues. Germline V gene data show CDR1 as GTSNPN and CDR2 as SVGIG (reference sequence).

CDR3 protein: CASSSSTGTGNTEAFF. CDR3 nucleotide sequence: TGCGCCAGCAGCTCATCGACAGGAACGGGGAACACTGAAGCTTTCTTT. The rearrangement uses TRBV5-1 and TRBJ1-1; TRBD1 is a possible D gene (6 bases). The CDR3 extends over 16 amino acids. CDR1 and CDR2 from the germline V gene are SGHRS and YFSETQ. Trimming stripped 3 bases from V and 1 base from J, with 16 bases between.